This note documents a single T cell receptor (beta chain) sequence. Other DNA sequences within the sample encode an identical CDR3. The data were taken from a study of shared clonotypes between healthy human individuals. Germline trimming cut 5 bases from V and 6 bases from J; bases unmatched to any gene: 5. This CDR3 is 15 amino acids long. Germline V gives CDR1 SEHNR, CDR2 FQNEAQ (reference sequence). TCRdb's copy holds only in-frame clones and misses some; the assay was immunoSEQ multiplex PCR. The data hold some 2,000,000 clones, with approximately 94% observed a single time. The naive CD8 fraction comprised CD45RO-negative cells positively selected for CCR7 and excluded terminally differentiated effector memory CD45RA+ cells.

This TCR was recovered from a man aged 18 to 35 in good health. The chain couples TRBV7-9 to TRBJ2-1; 12 bases are shared with TRBD2. The sequencing sample was made of naive CD8+ T cells sorted from blood. The CDR3 loop reads CASSLLAGGPNEQFF. The CDR3 bases are TGTGCCAGCAGCCTACTAGCGGGAGGACCCAATGAGCAGTTCTTC.